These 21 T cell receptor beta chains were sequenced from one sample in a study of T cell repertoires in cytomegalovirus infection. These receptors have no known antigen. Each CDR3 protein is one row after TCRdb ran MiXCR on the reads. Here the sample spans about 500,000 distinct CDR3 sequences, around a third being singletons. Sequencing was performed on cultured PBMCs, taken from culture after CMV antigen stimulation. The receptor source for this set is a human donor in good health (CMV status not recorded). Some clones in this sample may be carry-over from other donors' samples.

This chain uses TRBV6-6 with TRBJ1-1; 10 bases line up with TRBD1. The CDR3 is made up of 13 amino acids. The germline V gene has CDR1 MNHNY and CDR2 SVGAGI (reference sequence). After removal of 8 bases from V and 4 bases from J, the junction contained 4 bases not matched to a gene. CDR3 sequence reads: CASGTGEGTEAFF. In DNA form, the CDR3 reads TGTGCCAGCGGGACAGGGGAGGGCACTGAAGCTTTCTTT.

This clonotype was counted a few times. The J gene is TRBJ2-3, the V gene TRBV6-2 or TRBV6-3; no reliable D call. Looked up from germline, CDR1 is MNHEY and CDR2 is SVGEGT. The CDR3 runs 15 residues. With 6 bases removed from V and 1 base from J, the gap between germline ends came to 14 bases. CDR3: CASSLEVPGTDTQYF. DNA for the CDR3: TGTGCCAGCAGCCTCGAGGTCCCAGGCACAGATACGCAGTATTTT.

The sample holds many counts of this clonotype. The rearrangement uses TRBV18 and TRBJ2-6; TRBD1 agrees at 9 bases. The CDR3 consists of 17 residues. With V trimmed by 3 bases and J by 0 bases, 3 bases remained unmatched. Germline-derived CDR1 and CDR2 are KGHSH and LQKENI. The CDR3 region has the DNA TGTGCCAGCTCACCCTCGACAGGGGGCTCTGGGGCCAACGTCCTGACTTTC. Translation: CASSPSTGGSGANVLTF.

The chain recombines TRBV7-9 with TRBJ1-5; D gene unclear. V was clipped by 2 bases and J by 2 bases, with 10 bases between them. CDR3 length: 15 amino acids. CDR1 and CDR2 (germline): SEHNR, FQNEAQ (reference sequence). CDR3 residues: CASSLRGGRNQPQHF. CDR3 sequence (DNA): TGTGCCAGCAGCTTACGCGGAGGGCGCAATCAGCCCCAGCATTTT. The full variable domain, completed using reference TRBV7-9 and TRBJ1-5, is DTGVSQNPRHKITKRGQNVTFRCDPISEHNRLYWYRQTLGQGPEFLTYFQNEAQLEKSRLLSDRFSAERPKGSFSTLEIQRTEQGDSAMYLCASSLRGGRNQPQHFGDGTRLSIL.

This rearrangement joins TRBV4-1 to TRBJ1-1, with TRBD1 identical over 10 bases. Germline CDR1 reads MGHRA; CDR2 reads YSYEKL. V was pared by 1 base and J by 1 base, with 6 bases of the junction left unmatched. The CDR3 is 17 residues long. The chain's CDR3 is CASSQGRTGGWNTEAFF. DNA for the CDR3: TGCGCCAGCAGCCAAGGCCGGACAGGGGGTTGGAACACTGAAGCTTTCTTT.

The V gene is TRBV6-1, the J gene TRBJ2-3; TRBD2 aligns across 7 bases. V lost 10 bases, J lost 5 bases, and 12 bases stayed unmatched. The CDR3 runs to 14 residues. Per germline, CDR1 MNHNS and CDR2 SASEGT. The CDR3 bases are TGTGCCACCCGGCCAGCGGGAATAGGAGATACGCAGTATTTT. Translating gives CATRPAGIGDTQYF.

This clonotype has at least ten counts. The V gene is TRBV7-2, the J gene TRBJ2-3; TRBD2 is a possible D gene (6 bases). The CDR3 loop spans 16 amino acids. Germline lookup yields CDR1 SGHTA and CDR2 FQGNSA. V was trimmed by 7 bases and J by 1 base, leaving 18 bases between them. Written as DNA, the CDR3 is TGTGCCAGCACCCGATCACTAGCCCAACGCACAGATACGCAGTATTTT. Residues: CASTRSLAQRTDTQYF. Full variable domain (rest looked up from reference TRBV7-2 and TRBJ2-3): GAGVSQSPSNKVTEKGKDVELRCDPISGHTALYWYRQSLGQGLEFLIYFQGNSAPDKSGLPSDRFSAERTGGSVSTLTIQRTQQEDSAVYLCASTRSLAQRTDTQYFGPGTRLTVL.

DNA of the CDR3: TGTGCCAGCAGTGAAACAGAATCCTACGAGCAGTACTTC. Translation: CASSETESYEQYF. This rearrangement joins TRBV6-1 to TRBJ2-7; no clear D. CDR1 and CDR2 from the germline V gene are MNHNS and SASEGT. The CDR3 loop spans 13 amino acids. Trimming removed 2 bases from V and 1 base from J, with 6 bases in between.

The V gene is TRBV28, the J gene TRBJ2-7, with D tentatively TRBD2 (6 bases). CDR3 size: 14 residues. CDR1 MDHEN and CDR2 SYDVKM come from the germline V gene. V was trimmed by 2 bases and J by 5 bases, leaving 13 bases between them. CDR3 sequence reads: CASSLPTSNHEQYF. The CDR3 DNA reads TGTGCCAGCAGTTTACCGACTAGTAACCACGAGCAGTACTTC.

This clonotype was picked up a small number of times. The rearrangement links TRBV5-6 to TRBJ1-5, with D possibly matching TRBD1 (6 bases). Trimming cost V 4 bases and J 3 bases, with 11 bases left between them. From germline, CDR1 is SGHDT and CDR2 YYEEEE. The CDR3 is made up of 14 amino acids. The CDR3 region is CASSRGQYNQPQHF. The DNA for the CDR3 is TGTGCCAGCAGCCGGGGGCAGTACAATCAGCCCCAGCATTTT.

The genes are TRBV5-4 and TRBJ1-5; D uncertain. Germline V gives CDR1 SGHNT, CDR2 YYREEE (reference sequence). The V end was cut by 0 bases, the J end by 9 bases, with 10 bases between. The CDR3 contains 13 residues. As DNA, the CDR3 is TGTGCCAGCAGCTTGGAGACCTCAGGGCCCCAGCATTTT. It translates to CASSLETSGPQHF.

CDR3 nucleotide sequence: TGCAGTGCTAGTGGCCTAGCGGACTACAATGAGCAGTTCTTC. Translated: CSASGLADYNEQFF. V usage is TRBV20-1 and J usage is TRBJ2-1; 7 nucleotides agree with TRBD2. V lost 3 bases, J lost 3 bases, and 5 bases stayed unmatched. CDR1 and CDR2 (germline): DFQATT, SNEGSKA (reference sequence). The CDR3 extends over 14 amino acids.

CDR3 DNA sequence: TGTGCCAGCAGCTTTCTAGCGGGAGGGCTGAGTGAGCAGTTCTTC. Encoded protein: CASSFLAGGLSEQFF. The chain is built from TRBV7-3 and TRBJ2-1, with 12 nucleotides matching TRBD2. The CDR3 sequence is 15 residues long. Trimming at V came to 3 bases and at J to 9 bases, leaving 6 bases not matched to a gene. Germline V gene data show CDR1 as SGHTA and CDR2 as FQGTGA.

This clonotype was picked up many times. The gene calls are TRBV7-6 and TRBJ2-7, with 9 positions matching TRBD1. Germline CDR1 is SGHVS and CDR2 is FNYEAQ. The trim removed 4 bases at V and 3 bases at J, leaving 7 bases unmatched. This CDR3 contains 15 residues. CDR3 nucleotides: TGTGCCAGCAGCTCCCAGGGACAGGGTGGCTACGAGCAGTACTTC. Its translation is CASSSQGQGGYEQYF.

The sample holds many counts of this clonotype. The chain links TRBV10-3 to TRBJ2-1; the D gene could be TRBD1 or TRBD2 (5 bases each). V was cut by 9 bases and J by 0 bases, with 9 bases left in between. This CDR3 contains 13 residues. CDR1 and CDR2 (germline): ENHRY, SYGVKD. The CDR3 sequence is CAISDSSYNEQFF. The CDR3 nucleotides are TGTGCCATTAGCGACAGCTCCTACAATGAGCAGTTCTTC.

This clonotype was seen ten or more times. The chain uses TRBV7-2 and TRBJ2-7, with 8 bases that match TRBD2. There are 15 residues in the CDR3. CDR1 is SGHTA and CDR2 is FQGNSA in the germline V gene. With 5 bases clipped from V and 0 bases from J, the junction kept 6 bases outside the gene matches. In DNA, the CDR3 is TGTGCCAGCAGCCTTAGCGGGGCCAGCTCCTACGAGCAGTACTTC. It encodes CASSLSGASSYEQYF.

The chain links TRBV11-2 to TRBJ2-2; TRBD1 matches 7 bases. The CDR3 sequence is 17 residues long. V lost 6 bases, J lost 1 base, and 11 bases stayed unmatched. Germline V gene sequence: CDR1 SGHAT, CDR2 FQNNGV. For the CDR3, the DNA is TGTGCCAGCAGAATCAGAGCCGGGACAGAGAACACCGGGGAGCTGTTTTTT. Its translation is CASRIRAGTENTGELFF.

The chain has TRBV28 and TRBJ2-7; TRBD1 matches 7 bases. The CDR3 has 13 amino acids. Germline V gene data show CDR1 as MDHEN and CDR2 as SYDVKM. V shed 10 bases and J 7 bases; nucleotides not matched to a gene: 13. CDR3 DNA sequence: TGTGCCACTCAACCGGGACAGCGGTCAGAGCAGTACTTC. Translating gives CATQPGQRSEQYF.

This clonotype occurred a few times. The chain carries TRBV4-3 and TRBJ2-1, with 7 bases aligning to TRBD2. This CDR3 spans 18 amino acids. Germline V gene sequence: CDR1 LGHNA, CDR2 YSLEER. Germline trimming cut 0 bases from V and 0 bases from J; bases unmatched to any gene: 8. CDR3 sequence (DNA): TGCGCCAGCAGCCAAGATCGGCGGCTAGCGGTCTCCTACAATGAGCAGTTCTTC. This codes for CASSQDRRLAVSYNEQFF.

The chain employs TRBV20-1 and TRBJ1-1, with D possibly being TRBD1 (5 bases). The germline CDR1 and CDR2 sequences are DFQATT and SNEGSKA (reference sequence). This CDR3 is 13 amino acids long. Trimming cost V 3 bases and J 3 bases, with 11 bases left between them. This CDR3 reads CSASFGAYTEAFF. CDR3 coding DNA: TGCAGTGCTAGTTTTGGGGCTTACACTGAAGCTTTCTTT.

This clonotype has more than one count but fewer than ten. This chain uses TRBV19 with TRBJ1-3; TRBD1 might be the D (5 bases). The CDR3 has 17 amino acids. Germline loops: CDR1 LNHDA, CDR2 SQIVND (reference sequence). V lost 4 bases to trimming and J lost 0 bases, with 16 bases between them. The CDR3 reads CASSTRLGGGSGNTIYF. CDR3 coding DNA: TGTGCCAGTAGTACCAGATTAGGCGGGGGCTCTGGAAACACCATATATTTT.